Listed below are T cell receptor beta chains from one sample, sequenced in a study of cytomegalovirus exposure and HLA in healthy donors. The data were produced by immunoSEQ multiplex PCR, yet TCRdb's version contains in-frame clones alone and is incomplete. The repertoire consists of 150,000 or so clones, with 70% to 85% occurring once and the leading ten covering about 6.8%. Source material: PBMCs. The receptors originated from a man aged 50 to 60 in good health and CMV-seropositive. Both conserved end residues are part of each CDR3. D genes are given only for firm matches. Expanded clones get a size class; other rows say once, few or many, or leave the size out.

D gene: .; V gene: TRBV25-1; J gene: TRBJ1-5; clone size: .; CDR3 DNA: TGTGCCAGCAGTGATTTCTCAGGAGGGTGGCATTTT; CDR3 protein: CASSDFSGGWHF
D gene: .; V gene: TRBV11-3; J gene: TRBJ1-1; clone size: .; CDR3 DNA: TGTGCCAGCAGCTTACAGCGGAACACTGAAGCTTTCTTT; CDR3 protein: CASSLQRNTEAFF
D gene: TRBD1; V gene: TRBV5-6; J gene: TRBJ2-3; clone size: .; CDR3 DNA: TGTGCCAGCAGCTTGGATGCGACAGGGGTCCTCTTCCACACAGATACGCAGTATTTT; CDR3 protein: CASSLDATGVLFHTDTQYF
D gene: .; V gene: TRBV25-1; J gene: TRBJ2-3; clone size: .; CDR3 DNA: TGTGCCAGCAGTGATACAGGGAGCACAGATACGCAGTATTTT; CDR3 protein: CASSDTGSTDTQYF
D gene: .; V gene: TRBV5-1; J gene: TRBJ2-2; clone size: .; CDR3 DNA: TGCGCCAGCAGCTTGGTTTCGGGTAATCACGGGGAGCTGTTTTTT; CDR3 protein: CASSLVSGNHGELFF
D gene: TRBD1; V gene: TRBV6-1; J gene: TRBJ2-7; clone size: .; CDR3 DNA: TGTGCCGCCAACAGGGGACAGGGGGTTAATTACGAGCAGTACTTC; CDR3 protein: CAANRGQGVNYEQYF
D gene: .; V gene: TRBV5-4; J gene: TRBJ1-1; clone size: .; CDR3 DNA: TGTGCCAGCAGGCGGGGTAACACTGAAGCTTTCTTT; CDR3 protein: CASRRGNTEAFF
D gene: .; V gene: TRBV27; J gene: TRBJ2-1; clone size: .; CDR3 DNA: TGTGCCAGCAGTTTATCTCGGTTGGATGAGCAGTTCTTC; CDR3 protein: CASSLSRLDEQFF
D gene: .; V gene: TRBV30; J gene: TRBJ2-1; clone size: .; CDR3 DNA: TGTGCCTGGAGTCCGGTTAGTGGGAGGCTGGGCAATGAGCAGTTCTTC; CDR3 protein: CAWSPVSGRLGNEQFF
D gene: TRBD1; V gene: TRBV5-1; J gene: TRBJ1-1; clone size: .; CDR3 DNA: TGCGCCAGCAGAAAGTCAGGGGGCGATGAAGCTTTCTTT; CDR3 protein: CASRKSGGDEAFF
D gene: TRBD2; V gene: TRBV6-1; J gene: TRBJ2-1; clone size: .; CDR3 DNA: TGTGCCAGCAGTGACCGGACTAGCGGGAGCTACAATGAGCAGTTCTTC; CDR3 protein: CASSDRTSGSYNEQFF
D gene: TRBD1; V gene: TRBV5-4; J gene: TRBJ2-2; clone size: .; CDR3 DNA: TGTGCCAGCAGCTTGGTGGCCAACAGGGGTAACACCGGGGAGCTGTTTTTT; CDR3 protein: CASSLVANRGNTGELFF
D gene: TRBD2; V gene: TRBV9; J gene: TRBJ2-1; clone size: .; CDR3 DNA: TGTGCCAGCAGCGTAGCCGGGACTAGCGGGGTACTGAGCTCCTACAATGAGCAGTTCTTC; CDR3 protein: CASSVAGTSGVLSSYNEQFF
D gene: .; V gene: TRBV10-3; J gene: TRBJ2-7; clone size: .; CDR3 DNA: TGTGCCGCAAATGGGGGGGCCAGGGGAGTCGAGCAGTACTTC; CDR3 protein: CAANGGARGVEQYF
D gene: TRBD1; V gene: TRBV18; J gene: TRBJ2-1; clone size: few; CDR3 DNA: TGTGCCAGCTCAAGACAGGGCCAGGGGGATAATGAGCAGTTCTTC; CDR3 protein: CASSRQGQGDNEQFF
D gene: TRBD1; V gene: TRBV2; J gene: TRBJ1-5; clone size: .; CDR3 DNA: TGTGCCAGCAGTGTTAGGCCACAGGGGAGCAATCAGCCCCAGCATTTT; CDR3 protein: CASSVRPQGSNQPQHF
D gene: .; V gene: TRBV6-5; J gene: TRBJ1-3; clone size: .; CDR3 DNA: TGTGCCAGCAGCGCCGGGGGTCGAGGAAACACCATATATTTT; CDR3 protein: CASSAGGRGNTIYF
D gene: .; V gene: TRBV7-3; J gene: TRBJ2-5; clone size: few; CDR3 DNA: TGTGCCAGCAGCACCGGAGCCGGCGGGGTCCGATCGGAGACCCAGTACTTC; CDR3 protein: CASSTGAGGVRSETQYF
D gene: .; V gene: TRBV5-5; J gene: TRBJ1-5; clone size: .; CDR3 DNA: TGTGCCAGCAGCTTGGGTCTCAGGGTAGATCCCAATCAGCCCCAGCATTTT; CDR3 protein: CASSLGLRVDPNQPQHF
D gene: TRBD1; V gene: TRBV19; J gene: TRBJ1-3; clone size: once; CDR3 DNA: TGTGCCAGTAGTCAAGCACAGGGGGGATTCTCTGGAAACACCATATATTTT; CDR3 protein: CASSQAQGGFSGNTIYF
D gene: TRBD2; V gene: TRBV9; J gene: TRBJ2-3; clone size: .; CDR3 DNA: TGTGCCAGCAGCGTAGAGGGCGGGGGGGACACAGATACGCAGTATTTT; CDR3 protein: CASSVEGGGDTDTQYF
D gene: .; V gene: TRBV7-8; J gene: TRBJ2-7; clone size: .; CDR3 DNA: TGTGCCAGCAGTCCCCTCCTACCCCCGAACGAGCAGTACTTC; CDR3 protein: CASSPLLPPNEQYF
D gene: TRBD2; V gene: TRBV6-1; J gene: TRBJ2-3; clone size: .; CDR3 DNA: TGTGCCAGCAGTGAATGGGTTAGCGGGAGGGGAGGCACAGATACGCAGTATTTT; CDR3 protein: CASSEWVSGRGGTDTQYF
D gene: .; V gene: TRBV9; J gene: TRBJ2-2; clone size: few; CDR3 DNA: TGTGCCAGCAGCGTAGTAGGAGGGGGGGCGAACACCGGGGAGCTGTTTTTT; CDR3 protein: CASSVVGGGANTGELFF
D gene: TRBD2; V gene: TRBV14; J gene: TRBJ2-1; clone size: .; CDR3 DNA: TGTGCCAGCAGCCAAGATTCCCCGGGACTAGCGGGAGAAAATGAGCAGTTCTTC; CDR3 protein: CASSQDSPGLAGENEQFF
D gene: TRBD2; V gene: TRBV5-1; J gene: TRBJ2-1; clone size: once; CDR3 DNA: TGCGCCAGCAGCTTGGAAAGCGGGAGTTTAGATGAGCAGTTCTTC; CDR3 protein: CASSLESGSLDEQFF
D gene: TRBD2; V gene: TRBV10-1; J gene: TRBJ2-5; clone size: .; CDR3 DNA: TGCGCCAGCAGCACGACTAGCGGGGGCCAAGAGACCCAGTACTTC; CDR3 protein: CASSTTSGGQETQYF
D gene: TRBD1; V gene: TRBV19; J gene: TRBJ2-2; clone size: .; CDR3 DNA: TGTGCCAGTAGTCCCCGGACAGGGGTTACCGGGGAGCTGTTTTTT; CDR3 protein: CASSPRTGVTGELFF
D gene: TRBD1; V gene: TRBV18; J gene: TRBJ1-1; clone size: few; CDR3 DNA: TGTGCCAGCTCACGTTACGGACAGGGGGCAAAGAACACTGAAGCTTTCTTT; CDR3 protein: CASSRYGQGAKNTEAFF
D gene: TRBD1; V gene: TRBV6-1; J gene: TRBJ2-2; clone size: .; CDR3 DNA: TGTGCCAGCCGTGAAGACCCCCGAGGACAGGGGCGCGGGGAGCTGTTTTTT; CDR3 protein: CASREDPRGQGRGELFF
D gene: .; V gene: TRBV5-4; J gene: TRBJ2-7; clone size: .; CDR3 DNA: TGTGCCAGCAGCCCGGGGATACAGGGAGCTTCCTACGAGCAGTACTTC; CDR3 protein: CASSPGIQGASYEQYF
D gene: .; V gene: TRBV5-1; J gene: TRBJ1-1; clone size: .; CDR3 DNA: TGCGCCAGCAGCTTGGAAGCAGGGAGGGTCGTAGCTTTCTTT; CDR3 protein: CASSLEAGRVVAFF
D gene: .; V gene: TRBV29-1; J gene: TRBJ2-3; clone size: few; CDR3 DNA: TGCAGCCTACGGGGCGGGGGCACAGATACGCAGTATTTT; CDR3 protein: CSLRGGGTDTQYF
D gene: TRBD2; V gene: TRBV7-8; J gene: TRBJ2-1; clone size: .; CDR3 DNA: TGTGCCAGCAGCTTAGGGGTAGCGGGGGGCCTCCCCAATGAGCAGTTCTTC; CDR3 protein: CASSLGVAGGLPNEQFF
D gene: TRBD2; V gene: TRBV10-2; J gene: TRBJ2-3; clone size: .; CDR3 DNA: TGCGCCAGCGGCCCCCACTTGAGCGGGGCGAGAGATACGCAGTATTTT; CDR3 protein: CASGPHLSGARDTQYF
D gene: .; V gene: TRBV27; J gene: TRBJ2-1; clone size: .; CDR3 DNA: TGTGCCAGCAGTTACTCGCAATCCTACAATGAGCAGTTCTTC; CDR3 protein: CASSYSQSYNEQFF